This T cell receptor beta chain was recovered during a study of PD-1 blockade in classical Hodgkin lymphoma. This clone was seen many times. After autologous stem cell transplantation all patients relapsed, and prior brentuximab vedotin exposure differed between cohorts. V lost 1 base to trimming and J lost 0 bases; unmatched junction nucleotides: 8. The CDR3 totals 17 residues. CDR1 LGHNA and CDR2 YSLEER come from the germline V gene. Profiling relied on immunoSEQ multiplex PCR, and the TCRdb table lists in-frame clones only, not all of them. The table has 25,000 to 30,000 clones, approximately 66% seen once.

This clonotype was sampled from a human donor with classical Hodgkin lymphoma. The chain recombines TRBV4-3 with TRBJ2-7; TRBD2 agrees at 8 bases. This sample comprised peripheral blood mononuclear cells (PBMCs), obtained before the second cycle of nivolumab. This chain's CDR3 is CASSQGRGAVSSYEQYF. CDR3 coding DNA: TGCGCCAGCAGCCAAGGGCGGGGGGCCGTTAGCTCCTACGAGCAGTACTTC.